This TCR beta chain originates from a study of T cell responses to AZD1222 COVID-19 vaccine. This clone appeared once. CDR1 and CDR2 (germline): LNHDA, SQIVND (reference sequence). The CDR3 is 16 amino acids. Losses at the gene ends were 3 bases for V and 4 bases for J; bases not matched to a gene: 8. The assay was immunoSEQ multiplex PCR, and TCRdb's table has in-frame clones only and misses some. The table lists 110,000 to 150,000 clones, more than 85% of them singletons, with approximately 0.96% in the top ten. This material consisted of peripheral blood, taken on day 0 of MenACWY control vaccination. This clonotype originated in an adult in good health. The chain couples TRBV19 to TRBJ2-2, with 7 bases matching TRBD1. CDR3 sequence: CASSMQGVLSTGELFF. CDR3 bases: TGTGCCAGTAGTATGCAGGGGGTCCTTAGCACCGGGGAGCTGTTTTTT.